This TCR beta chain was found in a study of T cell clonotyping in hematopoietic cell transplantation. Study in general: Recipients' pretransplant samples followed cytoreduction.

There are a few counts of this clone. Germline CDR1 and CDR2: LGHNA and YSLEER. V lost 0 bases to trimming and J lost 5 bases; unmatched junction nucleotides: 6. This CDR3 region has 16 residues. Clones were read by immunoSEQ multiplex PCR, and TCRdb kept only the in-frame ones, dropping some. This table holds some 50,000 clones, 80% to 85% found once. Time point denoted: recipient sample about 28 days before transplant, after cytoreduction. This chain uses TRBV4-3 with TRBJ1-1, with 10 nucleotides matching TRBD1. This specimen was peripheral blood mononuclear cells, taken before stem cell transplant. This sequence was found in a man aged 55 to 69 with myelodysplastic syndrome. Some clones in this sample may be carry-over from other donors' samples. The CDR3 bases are TGCGCCAGCAGCCAAGATGCCCGGACAGGGGGGACTGAAGCTTTCTTT. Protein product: CASSQDARTGGTEAFF.